This TCR beta chain appears in the sequencing data of a study of regulatory T cells in long-lasting Graves disease. Study outcomes and limitations: TRBV28 was favored in persistent disease, as were TRBJ1-2 and TRBJ2-5. Newly diagnosed patients had higher TCR diversity than persistent Graves' patients did. Thyroid tissue went unexamined; only peripheral blood was analyzed.

Sample time point: persistent/refractory GD, antithyroid drugs over 5 years with positive TRAb. The TCR library used RNA extracted from PBMCs. With respect to this clonotype: The target antigen is unknown.

Arm-PCR of CDR3 regions and iRepertoire HTBI primers were the basis on which TCR beta libraries were built. Using its own MiXCR run on the multiplex PCR reads, TCRdb lists one record per CDR3 protein. The table lists roughly 700,000 distinct CDR3 sequences, 25% to 30% of them singletons. V lost 0 bases, J lost 4 bases, and 11 bases stayed unmatched. The CDR3 contains 17 residues. CDR1 is LNHNV, CDR2 YYDKDF, per germline (reference sequence). This TCR was sampled from a female donor with Graves disease. The chain couples TRBV15 to TRBJ1-1; 7 nucleotides agree with TRBD1. Material: peripheral blood mononuclear cells (PBMCs), obtained when the disease was refractory, from a patient treated with antithyroid drugs. Here the CDR3 reads CATSRDGMGRGSTEAFF. In nucleotides, the CDR3 is TGTGCCACCAGCAGAGATGGCATGGGCAGGGGGAGCACTGAAGCTTTCTTT. Drawing the rest from reference TRBV15 and TRBJ1-1, the complete variable domain is DAMVIQNPRYQVTQFGKPVTLSCSQTLNHNVMYWYQQKSSQAPKLLFHYYDKDFNNEADTPDNFQSRRPNTSFCFLDIRSPGLGDTAMYLCATSRDGMGRGSTEAFFGQGTRLTVV.